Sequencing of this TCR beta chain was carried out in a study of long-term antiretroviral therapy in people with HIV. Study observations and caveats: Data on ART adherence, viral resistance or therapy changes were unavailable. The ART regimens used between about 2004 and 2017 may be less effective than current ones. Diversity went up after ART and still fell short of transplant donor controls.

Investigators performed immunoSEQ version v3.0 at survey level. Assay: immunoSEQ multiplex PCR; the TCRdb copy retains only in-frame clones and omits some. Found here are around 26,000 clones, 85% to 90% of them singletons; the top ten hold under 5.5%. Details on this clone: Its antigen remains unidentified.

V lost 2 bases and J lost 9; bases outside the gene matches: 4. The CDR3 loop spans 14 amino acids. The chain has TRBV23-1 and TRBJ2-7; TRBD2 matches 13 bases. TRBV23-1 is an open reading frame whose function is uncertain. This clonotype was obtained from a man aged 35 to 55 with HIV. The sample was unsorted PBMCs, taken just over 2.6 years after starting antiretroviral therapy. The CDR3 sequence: CASSQRTSGRVQYF. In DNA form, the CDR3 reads TGCGCCAGCAGTCAAAGGACTAGCGGGAGAGTGCAGTACTTC.